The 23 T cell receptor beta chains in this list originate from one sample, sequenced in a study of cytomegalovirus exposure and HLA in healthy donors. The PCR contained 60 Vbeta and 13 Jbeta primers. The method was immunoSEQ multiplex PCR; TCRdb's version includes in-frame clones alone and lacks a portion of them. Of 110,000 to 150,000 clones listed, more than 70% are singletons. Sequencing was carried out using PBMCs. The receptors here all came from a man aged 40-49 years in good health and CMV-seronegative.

The CDR3 is CASSLWDRNTEAFF. The CDR3 DNA follows: TGTGCCAGCAGTTTGTGGGACAGGAACACTGAAGCTTTCTTT. The chain is built from TRBV28 and TRBJ1-1; 7 bases agree with TRBD1. After removal of 3 bases from V and 1 base from J, the junction contained 2 bases not matched to a gene. The CDR3 consists of 14 residues. Germline V lookup: CDR1 MDHEN, CDR2 SYDVKM.

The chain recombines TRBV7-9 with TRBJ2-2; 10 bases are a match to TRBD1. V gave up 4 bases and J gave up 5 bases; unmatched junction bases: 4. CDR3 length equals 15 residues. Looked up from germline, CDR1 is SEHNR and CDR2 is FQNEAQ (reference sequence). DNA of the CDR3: TGTGCCAGCAGCTCCCGGACAGGGGGGACCGGGGAGCTGTTTTTT. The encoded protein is CASSSRTGGTGELFF.

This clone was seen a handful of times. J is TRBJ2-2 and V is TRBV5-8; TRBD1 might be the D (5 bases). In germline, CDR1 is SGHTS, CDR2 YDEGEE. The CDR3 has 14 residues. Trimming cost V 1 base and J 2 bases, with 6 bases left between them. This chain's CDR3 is CASSLQGNTGELFF. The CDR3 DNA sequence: TGTGCCAGCAGCTTGCAGGGAAACACCGGGGAGCTGTTTTTT.

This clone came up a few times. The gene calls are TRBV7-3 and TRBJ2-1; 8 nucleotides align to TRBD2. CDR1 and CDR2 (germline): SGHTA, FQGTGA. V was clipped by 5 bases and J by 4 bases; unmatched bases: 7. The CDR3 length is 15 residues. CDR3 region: CASSQLAGPYNEQFF. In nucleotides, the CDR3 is TGTGCCAGCAGCCAATTAGCGGGACCATACAATGAGCAGTTCTTC. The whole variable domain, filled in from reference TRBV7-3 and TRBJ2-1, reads GAGVSQTPSNKVTEKGKYVELRCDPISGHTALYWYRQSLGQGPEFLIYFQGTGAADDSGLPNDRFFAVRPEGSVSTLKIQRTERGDSAVYLCASSQLAGPYNEQFFGPGTRLTVL.

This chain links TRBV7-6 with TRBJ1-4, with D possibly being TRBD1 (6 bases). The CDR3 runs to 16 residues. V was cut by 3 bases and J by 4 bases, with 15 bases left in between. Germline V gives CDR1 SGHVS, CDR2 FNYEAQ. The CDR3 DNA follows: TGTGCCAGCAGCTTGGACAGTTGGGCTAGTAATGAAAAACTGTTTTTT. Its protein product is CASSLDSWASNEKLFF.

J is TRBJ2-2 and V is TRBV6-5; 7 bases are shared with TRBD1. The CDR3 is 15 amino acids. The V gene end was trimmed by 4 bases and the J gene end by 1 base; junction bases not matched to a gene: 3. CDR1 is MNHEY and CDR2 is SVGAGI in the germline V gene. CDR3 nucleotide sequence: TGTGCCAGCAGTTTGACAGGGTTGAACACCGGGGAGCTGTTTTTT. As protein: CASSLTGLNTGELFF.

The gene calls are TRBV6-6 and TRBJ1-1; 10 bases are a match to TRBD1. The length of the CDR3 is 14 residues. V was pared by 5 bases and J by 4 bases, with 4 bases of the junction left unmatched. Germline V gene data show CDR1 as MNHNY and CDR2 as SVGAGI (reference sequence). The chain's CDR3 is CASSIDRGRTEAFF. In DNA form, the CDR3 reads TGTGCCAGCAGTATCGACAGGGGGCGCACTGAAGCTTTCTTT.

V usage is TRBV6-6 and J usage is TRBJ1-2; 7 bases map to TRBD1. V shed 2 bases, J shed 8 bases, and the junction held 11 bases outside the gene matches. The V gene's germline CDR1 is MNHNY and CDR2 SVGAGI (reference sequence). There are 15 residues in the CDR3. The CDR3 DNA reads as TGTGCCAGCAGTTACGAAGAGGGGGCTCTTCGGGGCTACACCTTC. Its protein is CASSYEEGALRGYTF.

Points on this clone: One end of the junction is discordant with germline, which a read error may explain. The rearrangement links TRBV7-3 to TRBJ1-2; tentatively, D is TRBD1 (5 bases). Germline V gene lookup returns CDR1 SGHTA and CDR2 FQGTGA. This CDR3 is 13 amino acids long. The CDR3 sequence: CASSLGTNYGYPF. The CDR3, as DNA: TGTGCCAGCAGCTTGGGGACTAACTATGGCTACCCCTTC. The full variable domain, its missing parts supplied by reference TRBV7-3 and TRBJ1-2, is GAGVSQTPSNKVTEKGKYVELRCDPISGHTALYWYRQSLGQGPEFLIYFQGTGAADDSGLPNDRFFAVRPEGSVSTLKIQRTERGDSAVYLCASSLGTNYGYPFGSGTRLTVV.

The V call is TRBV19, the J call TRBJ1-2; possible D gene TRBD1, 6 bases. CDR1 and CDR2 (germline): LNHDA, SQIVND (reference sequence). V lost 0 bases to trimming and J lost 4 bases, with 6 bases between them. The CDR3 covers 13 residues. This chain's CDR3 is CASSIEQGYGYTF. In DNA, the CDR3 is TGTGCCAGTAGTATAGAACAGGGCTATGGCTACACCTTC.

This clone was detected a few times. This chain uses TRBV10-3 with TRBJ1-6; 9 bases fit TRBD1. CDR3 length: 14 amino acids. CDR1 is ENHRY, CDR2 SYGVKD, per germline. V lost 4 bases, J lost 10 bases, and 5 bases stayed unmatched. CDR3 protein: CAISGDRERSPLHF. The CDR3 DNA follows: TGTGCCATCAGTGGGGACAGGGAGAGATCACCCCTCCACTTT.

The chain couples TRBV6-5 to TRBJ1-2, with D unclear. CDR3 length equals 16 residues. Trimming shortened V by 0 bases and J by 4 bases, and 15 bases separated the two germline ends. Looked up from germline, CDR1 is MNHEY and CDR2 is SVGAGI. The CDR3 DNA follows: TGTGCCAGCAGTTACTCTTTCATGGTACGGGGCTATGGCTACACCTTC. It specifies CASSYSFMVRGYGYTF.

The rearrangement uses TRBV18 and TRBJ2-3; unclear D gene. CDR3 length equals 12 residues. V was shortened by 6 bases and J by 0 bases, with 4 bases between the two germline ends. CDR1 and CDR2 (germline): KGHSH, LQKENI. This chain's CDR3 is CASSLSTDTQYF. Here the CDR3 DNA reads TGTGCCAGCTCCCTCAGCACAGATACGCAGTATTTT.

CDR3 in amino acids: CASSKGTGSSYEQYF. CDR3 coding DNA: TGTGCCAGCAGCAAAGGGACAGGGAGCTCCTACGAGCAGTACTTC. The chain couples TRBV7-3 to TRBJ2-7; the match to TRBD1 covers 9 bases. The CDR3 has 15 amino acids. Germline assignment: CDR1 SGHTA and CDR2 FQGTGA. Trimming at V came to 5 bases and at J to 0 bases, leaving 5 bases not matched to a gene.

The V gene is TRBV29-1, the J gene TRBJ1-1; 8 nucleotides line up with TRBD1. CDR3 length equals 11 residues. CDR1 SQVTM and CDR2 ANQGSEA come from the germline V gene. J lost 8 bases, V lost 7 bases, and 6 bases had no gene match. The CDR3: CSDIRGREAFF. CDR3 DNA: TGCAGCGACATCAGGGGGCGCGAAGCTTTCTTT.

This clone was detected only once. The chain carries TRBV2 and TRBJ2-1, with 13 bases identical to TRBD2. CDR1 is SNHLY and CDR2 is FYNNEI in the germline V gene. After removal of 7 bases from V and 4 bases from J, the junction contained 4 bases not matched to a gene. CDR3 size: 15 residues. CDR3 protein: CASTMTSGGYNEQFF. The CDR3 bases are TGTGCCAGCACTATGACTAGCGGGGGGTACAATGAGCAGTTCTTC.

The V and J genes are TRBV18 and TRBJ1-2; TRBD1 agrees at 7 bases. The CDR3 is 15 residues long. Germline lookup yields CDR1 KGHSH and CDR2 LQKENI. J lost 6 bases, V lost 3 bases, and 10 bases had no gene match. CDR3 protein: CASSPSRGRRDGYTF. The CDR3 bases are TGTGCCAGCTCACCTTCTAGGGGGCGCAGGGATGGCTACACCTTC.

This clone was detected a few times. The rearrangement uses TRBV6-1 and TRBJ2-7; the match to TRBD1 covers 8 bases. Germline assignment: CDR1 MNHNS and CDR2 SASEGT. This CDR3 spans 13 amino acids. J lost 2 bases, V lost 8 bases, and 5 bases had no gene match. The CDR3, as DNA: TGTGCCAGCCGGGACAGGAACACCTACGAGCAGTACTTC. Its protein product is CASRDRNTYEQYF.

The CDR3 reads CASGDRTGVKAFF. The CDR3, as DNA: TGCGCCAGCGGCGATCGGACAGGGGTTAAAGCTTTCTTT. The chain employs TRBV5-1 and TRBJ1-1, with 9 bases that match TRBD1. CDR3 length: 13 residues. Trimming removed 7 bases from V and 9 bases from J; junction bases left unmatched: 10. Per germline, CDR1 SGHRS and CDR2 YFSETQ.

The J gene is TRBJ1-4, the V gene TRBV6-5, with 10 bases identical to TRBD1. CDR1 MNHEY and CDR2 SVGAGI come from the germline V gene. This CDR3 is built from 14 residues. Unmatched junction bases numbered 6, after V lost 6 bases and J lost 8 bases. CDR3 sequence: CASSRDRGGEKLFF. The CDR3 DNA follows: TGTGCCAGCAGCCGGGACAGGGGTGGGGAAAAACTGTTTTTT.

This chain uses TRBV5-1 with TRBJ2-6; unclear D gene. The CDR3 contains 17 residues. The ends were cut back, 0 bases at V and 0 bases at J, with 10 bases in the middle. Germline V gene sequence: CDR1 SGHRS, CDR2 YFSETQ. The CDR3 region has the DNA TGCGCCAGCAGCTTGGCCTTTGGCAACTCTGGGGCCAACGTCCTGACTTTC. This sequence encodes CASSLAFGNSGANVLTF.

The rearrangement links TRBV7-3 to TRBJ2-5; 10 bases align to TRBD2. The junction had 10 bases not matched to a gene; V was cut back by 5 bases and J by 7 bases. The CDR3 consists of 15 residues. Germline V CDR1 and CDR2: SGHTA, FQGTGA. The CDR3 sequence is CASSPLAGERGTQYF. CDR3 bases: TGTGCCAGCAGCCCTCTAGCGGGGGAGCGGGGGACCCAGTACTTC.

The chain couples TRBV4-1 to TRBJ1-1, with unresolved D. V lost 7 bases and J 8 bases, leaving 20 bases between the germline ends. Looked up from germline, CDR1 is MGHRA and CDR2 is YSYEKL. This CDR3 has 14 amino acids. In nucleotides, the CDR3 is TGCGCCAGCACCCTATTACGGACTGTTCCAGAAGCTTTCTTT. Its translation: CASTLLRTVPEAFF.